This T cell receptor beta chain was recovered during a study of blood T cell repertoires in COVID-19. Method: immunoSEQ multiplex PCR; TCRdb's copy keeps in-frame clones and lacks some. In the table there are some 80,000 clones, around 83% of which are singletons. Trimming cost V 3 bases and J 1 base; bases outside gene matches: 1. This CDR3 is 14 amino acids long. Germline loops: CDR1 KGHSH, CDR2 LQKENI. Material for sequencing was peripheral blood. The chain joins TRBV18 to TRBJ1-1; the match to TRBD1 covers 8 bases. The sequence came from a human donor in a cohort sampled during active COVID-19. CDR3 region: CASSPGTGNTEAFF. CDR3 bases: TGTGCCAGCTCACCGGGGACAGGGAACACTGAAGCTTTCTTT.